The 15 T cell receptor beta chains below come from one sample, sequenced in a study of T cell responses to AZD1222 COVID-19 vaccine. Sequencing used immunoSEQ multiplex PCR; TCRdb keeps in-frame clones, though not all of them. The sample carries 75,000 to 90,000 clones, more than 70% recorded once. Sample: peripheral blood, taken on day 0 of AZD1222 vaccination. The receptors were gathered from an adult in good health.

The chain uses TRBV28 and TRBJ2-7; D ambiguous. V lost 3 bases and J 0 bases, leaving 12 bases between the germline ends. The CDR3 spans 15 residues. Germline CDR1 reads MDHEN; CDR2 reads SYDVKM. The chain's CDR3 is CASSFLRRSSYEQYF. The CDR3 DNA sequence: TGTGCCAGCAGTTTTCTGAGAAGGAGCTCCTACGAGCAGTACTTC.

This clone was counted once. The genes are TRBV5-4 and TRBJ2-3; TRBD2 might be the D (6 bases). Trimming took 1 base from V and 1 from J, leaving 19 bases between them. Germline values: CDR1 SGHNT, CDR2 YYREEE (reference sequence). The CDR3 totals 18 residues. CDR3: CASSLMGGRRTRTDTQYF. As DNA, the CDR3 is TGTGCCAGCAGCTTGATGGGGGGACGAAGAACTCGCACAGATACGCAGTATTTT.

This clone was seen a handful of times. This chain uses TRBV6-5 with TRBJ2-3, with D possibly being TRBD2 (6 bases). The CDR3 totals 15 residues. The germline V gene encodes CDR1 MNHEY and CDR2 SVGAGI. V shed 5 bases and J shed 5 bases, with 17 bases lying between them. The CDR3 loop reads CASSPGTSAGDTQYF. CDR3 nucleotides: TGTGCCAGCAGTCCCGGGACTTCCGCGGGAGATACGCAGTATTTT.

The gene calls are TRBV5-5 and TRBJ2-2, with 10 positions matching TRBD1. CDR1 is SGHKS and CDR2 is YYEKEE in the germline V gene (reference sequence). The CDR3 contains 15 residues. J lost 5 bases, V lost 3 bases, and 4 bases had no gene match. The DNA for the CDR3 is TGTGCCAGCAGCTGGACAGGGGGGAGGACCGGGGAGCTGTTTTTT. Protein sequence: CASSWTGGRTGELFF. Filled out from reference TRBV5-5 and TRBJ2-2, the complete variable domain reads DAGVTQSPTHLIKTRGQQVTLRCSPISGHKSVSWYQQVLGQGPQFIFQYYEKEERGRGNFPDRFSARQFPNYSSELNVNALLLGDSALYLCASSWTGGRTGELFFGEGSRLTVL.

The V call is TRBV19, the J call TRBJ1-6, with D perhaps TRBD1 (6 bases). V lost 3 bases and J 7 bases, leaving 13 bases between the germline ends. The V gene's germline CDR1 is LNHDA and CDR2 SQIVND (reference sequence). The CDR3 spans 15 residues. CDR3 protein: CASSITGARNSPLHF. Written as DNA, the CDR3 is TGTGCCAGTAGTATTACGGGGGCCCGAAATTCACCCCTCCACTTT.

The V call is TRBV18, the J call TRBJ2-7; D unclear. Germline V gene lookup returns CDR1 KGHSH and CDR2 LQKENI. This CDR3 is built from 13 residues. V shed 3 bases and J shed 2 bases, with 8 bases lying between them. The chain's CDR3 is CASSPDAAYEQYF. Written as DNA, the CDR3 is TGTGCCAGCTCACCGGACGCAGCCTACGAGCAGTACTTC.

This clone was seen more than once but under ten times. As DNA, the CDR3 is TGTGCCAGCAGCTTGAGAGGGAACACTGAAGCTTTCTTT. Translation: CASSLRGNTEAFF. V is TRBV5-6 and J is TRBJ1-1; D gene uncertain. The CDR3 length is 13 residues. Trimming cost V 1 base and J 1 base, with 5 bases left between them. In germline, CDR1 is SGHDT, CDR2 YYEEEE. Drawing the rest from reference TRBV5-6 and TRBJ1-1, the complete variable domain is DAGVTQSPTHLIKTRGQQVTLRCSPKSGHDTVSWYQQALGQGPQFIFQYYEEEERQRGNFPDRFSGHQFPNYSSELNVNALLLGDSALYLCASSLRGNTEAFFGQGTRLTVV.

V and J are TRBV4-2 and TRBJ2-3, with TRBD2 matching over 12 bases. Germline V gene data show CDR1 as LGHNA and CDR2 as YNFKEQ. V dropped 1 base and J dropped 2; count of bases not matched to a gene: 7. The CDR3 has 18 amino acids. The CDR3 region is CASSQVDLAGGFTDTQYF. Written as DNA, the CDR3 is TGTGCCAGCAGCCAAGTTGATCTAGCGGGAGGGTTCACAGATACGCAGTATTTT.

This clone was detected only a few times. V and J are TRBV6-5 and TRBJ1-6; 7 nucleotides line up with TRBD1. Germline values: CDR1 MNHEY, CDR2 SVGAGI. After removal of 2 bases from V and 9 bases from J, the junction contained 10 bases not matched to a gene. This CDR3 comprises 16 residues. CDR3 sequence reads: CASSYRSDRAGSPLHF. The CDR3 coding sequence is TGTGCCAGCAGTTACCGCTCTGACAGGGCGGGTTCACCCCTCCACTTT.

CDR3 bases: TGTGCCAGTAGAGACGCGGACACCATATATTTT. Residues: CASRDADTIYF. The chain joins TRBV19 to TRBJ1-3; D is undetermined. V was trimmed by 6 bases and J by 8 bases, leaving 8 bases between them. The CDR3 is 11 residues long. In germline, CDR1 is LNHDA, CDR2 SQIVND (reference sequence).

The chain carries TRBV30 and TRBJ2-5; D is possibly TRBD2 (6 bases). From germline, CDR1 is GTSNPN and CDR2 SVGIG (reference sequence). The CDR3 consists of 13 residues. Trimming left V 4 bases short and J 4 bases short, with 13 bases between. The CDR3 here is CAWKLGSGETQYF. The CDR3 DNA reads TGTGCCTGGAAGCTCGGGAGTGGAGAGACCCAGTACTTC.

This chain links TRBV5-1 with TRBJ2-7, with D perhaps matching TRBD1 (6 bases). V gave up 0 bases and J gave up 2 bases, with 12 bases separating them. CDR1 and CDR2 (germline): SGHRS, YFSETQ. The CDR3 extends over 15 amino acids. As DNA, the CDR3 is TGCGCCAGCAGCTTGGTACAGGGACAAACCTACGAGCAGTACTTC. Its protein product is CASSLVQGQTYEQYF.

The chain carries TRBV27 and TRBJ2-4; D may be TRBD1 (5 bases). The germline V gene has CDR1 MNHEY and CDR2 SMNVEV (reference sequence). Trimming shortened V by 6 bases and J by 9 bases, and 21 bases separated the two germline ends. This CDR3 spans 15 amino acids. DNA of the CDR3: TGTGCCAGCAGCCCCCCAGGGATGATTCTTGGCATTCAGTACTTC. This encodes CASSPPGMILGIQYF.

The J gene is TRBJ2-4, the V gene TRBV10-2; 11 nucleotides line up with TRBD2. Germline V CDR1 and CDR2: WSHSY, SAAADI. This CDR3 region has 18 residues. Germline trimming cut 4 bases from V and 0 bases from J; bases unmatched to any gene: 8. CDR3 DNA: TGCGCCAGCAGTGCCCCGACTAGCGGGGTACTAGCCAAAAACATTCAGTACTTC. This gives the protein CASSAPTSGVLAKNIQYF.

V and J are TRBV18 and TRBJ2-1, with D perhaps matching TRBD1 (6 bases). Germline V gene data show CDR1 as KGHSH and CDR2 as LQKENI. There are 16 residues in the CDR3. V was shortened by 5 bases and J by 10 bases, with 24 bases between the two germline ends. This CDR3 is CASSRLTGHTKGEQFF. The CDR3 DNA follows: TGTGCCAGCTCAAGACTAACGGGACATACTAAAGGCGAGCAGTTCTTC.